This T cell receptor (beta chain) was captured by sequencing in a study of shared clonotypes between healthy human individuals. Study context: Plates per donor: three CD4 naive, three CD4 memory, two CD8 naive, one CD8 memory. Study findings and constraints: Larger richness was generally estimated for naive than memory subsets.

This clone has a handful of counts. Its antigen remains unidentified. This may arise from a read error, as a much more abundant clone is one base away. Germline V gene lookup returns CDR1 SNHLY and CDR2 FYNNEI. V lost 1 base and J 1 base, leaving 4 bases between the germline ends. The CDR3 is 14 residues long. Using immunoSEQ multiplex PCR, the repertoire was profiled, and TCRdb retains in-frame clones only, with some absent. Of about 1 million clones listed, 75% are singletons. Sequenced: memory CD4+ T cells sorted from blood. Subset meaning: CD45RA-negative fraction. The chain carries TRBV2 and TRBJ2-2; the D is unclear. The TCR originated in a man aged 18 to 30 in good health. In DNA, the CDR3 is TGTGCCAGCAGTGAAGGGGGGAACACCGGGGAGCTGTTTTTT. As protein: CASSEGGNTGELFF.